Presented here are 2 T cell receptor beta chains from one specimen sequenced in a study of OX40 agonist ivuxolimab in advanced cancers. Method: immunoSEQ multiplex PCR; TCRdb's copy keeps in-frame clones and lacks some. Of about 73,000 clones listed, about 88% were seen once; the top ten hold 2.4%. Sequenced material: CD4+ or CD8+ T cells sorted from blood, taken in a trial of the OX40 agonist ivuxolimab. These receptor sequences come from an adult with an advanced solid tumor such as melanoma, head and neck, liver or kidney cancer.

This rearrangement joins TRBV30 to TRBJ2-1, with D tentatively TRBD1 (5 bases). The V end was cut by 3 bases, the J end by 0 bases, with 12 bases between. The CDR3 contains 15 residues. CDR1 GTSNPN and CDR2 SVGIG come from the germline V gene (reference sequence). This chain's CDR3 is CAWRRQPNSYNEQFF. In DNA, the CDR3 is TGTGCCTGGAGACGACAGCCCAACTCCTACAATGAGCAGTTCTTC.

Remarks on this clone: The conserved phenylalanine or tryptophan normally closing the CDR3 is absent here, so this likely arose from a read error. The limits of the CDR3 on the DNA are not certain, so only TCRdb's listed CDR3 is given. The chain employs TRBV19 and TRBJ1-2; the table's D gene call, TRBD1, was not cross checked with the DNA. In germline, CDR1 is LNHDA, CDR2 SQIVND (reference sequence). The CDR3 spans 13 residues, counting both ends. The chain's CDR3 is CASSIADSGTGVY.